A single sample is the source of the 28 T cell receptor beta chains below, sequenced in a study of T cells in tuberculosis. The data were produced by immunoSEQ multiplex PCR, yet TCRdb's version contains in-frame clones alone and is incomplete. The sample carries about 88,000 clones, approximately 91% recorded once. After thawing and overnight rest, PBMC were stained with GMM-loaded CD1B tetramer, viability dye and anti-CD3 for sorting. The lipid loaded on the CD1B tetramers was C32 glucose monomycolate from Rhodococcus equi. The sample consisted of CD1b-GMM tetramer-negative cells sorted from PBMCs. The receptors come from an adult woman with latent tuberculosis.

The rearrangement links TRBV2 to TRBJ1-5, with D maybe TRBD1 (6 bases). V lost 4 bases, J lost 5 bases, and 9 bases lay in between. Per the germline V gene, CDR1 is SNHLY and CDR2 is FYNNEI. The CDR3 runs 13 residues. The CDR3 sequence: CASSVQGDQPQHF. DNA for the CDR3: TGTGCCAGCAGTGTACAGGGCGATCAGCCCCAGCATTTT.

Here the CDR3 DNA reads TGCGCCAGCGGGACAGGGGCCTACGAGCAGTACTTC. Protein sequence: CASGTGAYEQYF. The V gene is TRBV5-1, the J gene TRBJ2-7, with TRBD1 matching over 10 bases. Trimming removed 7 bases from V and 2 bases from J; junction bases left unmatched: 0. Germline assignment: CDR1 SGHRS and CDR2 YFSETQ. The CDR3 runs 12 residues.

The chain carries TRBV10-2 and TRBJ2-1, with 10 bases identical to TRBD2. After removal of 3 bases from V and 5 bases from J, the junction contained 4 bases not matched to a gene. The CDR3 runs to 15 residues. Germline V gene sequence: CDR1 WSHSY, CDR2 SAAADI. CDR3 in amino acids: CASSELAGNNNEQFF. CDR3 nucleotides: TGCGCCAGCAGTGAACTAGCGGGGAATAACAATGAGCAGTTCTTC.

The J gene is TRBJ2-5, the V gene TRBV27; 7 positions match TRBD2. V was clipped by 1 base and J by 1 base; unmatched bases: 0. The CDR3 contains 14 residues. Per germline, CDR1 MNHEY and CDR2 SMNVEV (reference sequence). The CDR3 loop is CASSLWGGQETQYF. CDR3 bases: TGTGCCAGCAGTTTATGGGGGGGCCAAGAGACCCAGTACTTC.

The V gene is TRBV15, the J gene TRBJ2-3; D remains unclear. The length of the CDR3 is 15 residues. CDR1 and CDR2 from the germline V gene are LNHNV and YYDKDF (reference sequence). V lost 0 bases, J lost 3 bases, and 10 bases lay in between. The CDR3 sequence is CATSRDRGRTDTQYF. CDR3 bases: TGTGCCACCAGCAGAGATCGCGGTAGGACAGATACGCAGTATTTT.

CDR3 in amino acids: CASSSVGGQGASETQYF. CDR3 bases: TGTGCCAGCAGCTCCGTTGGGGGACAGGGGGCATCAGAGACCCAGTACTTC. This chain joins TRBV11-2 and TRBJ2-5; 12 nucleotides agree with TRBD1. V gave up 4 bases and J gave up 4 bases; unmatched junction bases: 10. Germline CDR1 SGHAT, CDR2 FQNNGV. The length of the CDR3 is 17 residues.

This clone has a single count. The rearrangement joins TRBV7-2 to TRBJ2-7, with D possibly matching TRBD2 (7 bases). The V and J ends lost 5 bases and 2 bases respectively, with 16 bases between them. The CDR3 has 15 amino acids. Germline V lookup: CDR1 SGHTA, CDR2 FQGNSA. DNA for the CDR3: TGTGCCAGCAGCACTCAAGGGGGGGCCGCCTACGAGCAGTACGTC. This translates into CASSTQGGAAYEQYV.

The chain joins TRBV30 to TRBJ1-2, with unresolved D. V was trimmed by 1 base and J by 7 bases, leaving 10 bases between them. The CDR3 spans 12 residues. Germline CDR1 and CDR2: GTSNPN and SVGIG (reference sequence). Written as DNA, the CDR3 is TGTGCCTGGAGTGGACCAGGTTTTGGCTACACCTTC. Translation: CAWSGPGFGYTF.

The rearrangement links TRBV9 to TRBJ2-3, with D uncertain. CDR1 is SGDLS and CDR2 is YYNGEE in the germline V gene. This CDR3 is built from 14 residues. V lost 1 base to trimming and J lost 2 bases, with 8 bases between them. Here the CDR3 reads CASSVSRNTDTQYF. CDR3 sequence (DNA): TGTGCCAGCAGCGTATCTAGGAACACAGATACGCAGTATTTT.

V usage is TRBV20-1 and J usage is TRBJ2-5; no clear D. The CDR3 spans 10 residues. V lost 3 bases to trimming and J lost 4 bases, with 3 bases between them. CDR1 is DFQATT, CDR2 SNEGSKA, per germline (reference sequence). The CDR3 DNA reads TGCAGTGCTAGCGGAGAGACCCAGTACTTC. It encodes CSASGETQYF.

The chain links TRBV13 to TRBJ2-2; 8 nucleotides line up with TRBD2. The germline gives CDR1 PRHDT, CDR2 FYEKMQ (reference sequence). Trimming took 5 bases from V and 7 from J; bases not matched to a gene: 15. The CDR3 runs 17 residues. The CDR3 loop is CASSTKSPGLELGELFF. The CDR3, as DNA: TGTGCCAGCAGCACAAAGTCTCCGGGACTAGAGCTCGGGGAGCTGTTTTTT.

The V and J genes are TRBV5-5 and TRBJ1-6; TRBD1 agrees at 7 bases. Per the germline V gene, CDR1 is SGHKS and CDR2 is YYEKEE (reference sequence). Losses at the gene ends were 2 bases for V and 5 bases for J; bases not matched to a gene: 4. The CDR3 loop spans 15 amino acids. The chain's CDR3 is CASSLGTADNSPLHF. The CDR3 DNA follows: TGTGCCAGCAGCTTAGGGACAGCGGATAATTCACCCCTCCACTTT.

V and J are TRBV6-5 and TRBJ1-4; D is uncertain. This CDR3 is built from 15 residues. V lost 1 base and J lost 2, with 8 bases in between. Germline V gene lookup returns CDR1 MNHEY and CDR2 SVGAGI. The CDR3 reads CASSYWLGTNEKLFF. DNA of the CDR3: TGTGCCAGCAGTTACTGGCTCGGGACTAATGAAAAACTGTTTTTT.

The CDR3 loop reads CASSIIPVAGGSSTDTQYF. CDR3 nucleotides: TGTGCCAGTAGTATCATTCCGGTAGCGGGGGGATCTAGCACAGATACGCAGTATTTT. The chain has TRBV19 and TRBJ2-3, with 10 bases lining up with TRBD2. The CDR3 extends over 19 amino acids. V lost 3 bases to trimming and J lost 0 bases; unmatched junction nucleotides: 12. CDR1 and CDR2 from the germline V gene are LNHDA and SQIVND (reference sequence).

The chain has TRBV18 and TRBJ2-5, with a weak D call TRBD2 (6 bases). The CDR3 covers 17 residues. Germline V gene lookup returns CDR1 KGHSH and CDR2 LQKENI. The V gene lost 2 bases and the J gene lost 1 base, with 17 bases spanning the gap. The CDR3: CASSPSPGLGIQETQYF. CDR3 in DNA: TGTGCCAGCTCACCATCCCCGGGACTGGGGATCCAAGAGACCCAGTACTTC.

This sequence joins TRBV2 and TRBJ2-7; the D gene is possibly TRBD2 (6 bases). The CDR3 contains 16 residues. The germline V gene encodes CDR1 SNHLY and CDR2 FYNNEI. Trimming took 3 bases from V and 2 from J, leaving 17 bases between them. CDR3 loop: CASSEQAGGVAYEQYF. The CDR3 nucleotides are TGTGCCAGCAGTGAGCAGGCTGGCGGGGTGGCCTACGAGCAGTACTTC.

The gene calls are TRBV28 and TRBJ1-2; 8 positions match TRBD1. Germline V CDR1 and CDR2: MDHEN, SYDVKM. This CDR3 comprises 15 residues. V lost 2 bases to trimming and J lost 7 bases; unmatched junction nucleotides: 9. This chain's CDR3 is CASSLVDRGWGGYTF. CDR3 coding DNA: TGTGCCAGCAGTTTAGTTGACAGGGGTTGGGGTGGCTACACCTTC.

The gene calls are TRBV5-8 and TRBJ1-2, with D hard to call. V gave up 1 base and J gave up 5 bases, with 12 bases separating them. The CDR3 has 14 residues. Per the germline V gene, CDR1 is SGHTS and CDR2 is YDEGEE. The CDR3 region is CASSLTGGTYGYTF. DNA for the CDR3: TGTGCCAGCAGCTTGACGGGAGGCACATATGGCTACACCTTC.

The V call is TRBV30, the J call TRBJ1-2, with TRBD1 matching over 7 bases. The CDR3 extends over 11 amino acids. Germline V gene data show CDR1 as GTSNPN and CDR2 as SVGIG (reference sequence). With 8 bases clipped from V and 2 bases from J, the junction kept 2 bases outside the gene matches. The CDR3 DNA reads TGTGCCGGAGGGGGCAACTATGGCTACACCTTC. Protein product: CAGGGNYGYTF.

The CDR3 bases are TGCAGCGTTGTCCTTGGGCTTTTCCAAGGGGGCTCACCCCTCCACTTT. This sequence encodes CSVVLGLFQGGSPLHF. The chain is built from TRBV29-1 and TRBJ1-6; 7 bases agree with TRBD1. J gave up 10 bases and V 4 bases, and 16 bases lay outside the gene matches. CDR1 and CDR2 from the germline V gene are SQVTM and ANQGSEA. The CDR3 contains 16 residues. The entire variable domain, with the rest obtained from reference TRBV29-1 and TRBJ1-6, is as follows: SAVISQKPSRDICQRGTSLTIQCQVDSQVTMMFWYRQQPGQSLTLIATANQGSEATYESGFVIDKFPISRPNLTFSTLTVSNMSPEDSSIYLCSVVLGLFQGGSPLHFGNGTRLTVT.

This rearrangement joins TRBV5-1 to TRBJ2-2; no clear D. Germline CDR1 and CDR2: SGHRS and YFSETQ. V was shortened by 1 base and J by 6 bases, with 13 bases between the two germline ends. The CDR3 runs to 15 residues. CDR3 protein: CASSLSSQDAGELFF. CDR3 nucleotide sequence: TGCGCCAGCAGCTTGAGTAGCCAAGATGCCGGGGAGCTGTTTTTT.

This chain links TRBV29-1 with TRBJ2-7; TRBD2 is a possible D gene (6 bases). Germline CDR1 is SQVTM and CDR2 is ANQGSEA. The CDR3 runs to 13 residues. V dropped 7 bases and J dropped 3 bases, with 16 bases sitting between them. The CDR3 nucleotides are TGCAGCGCTACACTAGCAGGAGGCTACGAGCAGTACTTC. It codes for CSATLAGGYEQYF.

This chain joins TRBV6-5 and TRBJ1-2, with D uncertain. There are 12 residues in the CDR3. V was trimmed by 8 bases and J by 0 bases, leaving 7 bases between them. The germline gives CDR1 MNHEY, CDR2 SVGAGI. CDR3: CASVAANYGYTF. The DNA of the CDR3 is TGTGCCAGCGTGGCAGCTAACTATGGCTACACCTTC.

The chain links TRBV19 to TRBJ2-1; D remains ambiguous. V gave up 7 bases and J gave up 0 bases, with 13 bases separating them. Germline CDR1 is LNHDA and CDR2 is SQIVND (reference sequence). This CDR3 contains 15 residues. The CDR3 sequence is CASMVRGSSYNEQFF. CDR3 DNA sequence: TGTGCCAGTATGGTAAGAGGTAGCTCCTACAATGAGCAGTTCTTC.

This chain links TRBV19 with TRBJ2-1; possibly TRBD1 for D (5 bases). The V gene lost 7 bases and the J gene lost 8 bases, with 27 bases spanning the gap. This CDR3 has 17 residues. Germline V lookup: CDR1 LNHDA, CDR2 SQIVND (reference sequence). CDR3 sequence (DNA): TGTGCCAGTACCCCGAACCCTCTATTACAGGCTGGGGATGAGCAGTTCTTC. Amino acids: CASTPNPLLQAGDEQFF.

The rearrangement links TRBV4-1 to TRBJ2-1; 12 bases map to TRBD2. In germline, CDR1 is MGHRA, CDR2 YSYEKL. J gave up 12 bases and V 4 bases, and 16 bases lay outside the gene matches. This CDR3 contains 17 residues. In nucleotides, the CDR3 is TGCGCCAGCAGCCTACCCCCTAGCGGGGGGGTTGGAGGAGGGCAGTTCTTC. This encodes CASSLPPSGGVGGGQFF.

V and J are TRBV7-2 and TRBJ2-1, with D unclear. Trimming took 3 bases from V and 6 from J, leaving 9 bases between them. Germline CDR1 SGHTA, CDR2 FQGNSA. This CDR3 comprises 13 residues. CDR3 nucleotide sequence: TGTGCCAGCAGCTTGCGGCTCCGCAATGAGCAGTTCTTC. As protein: CASSLRLRNEQFF.

V usage is TRBV7-2 and J usage is TRBJ2-5; 8 bases align to TRBD2. CDR3 length: 16 amino acids. The V gene's germline CDR1 is SGHTA and CDR2 FQGNSA. With V trimmed by 1 base and J by 5 bases, 9 bases remained unmatched. CDR3 amino acids: CASSLEGLASWETQYF. The CDR3 DNA reads as TGTGCCAGCAGCTTAGAAGGACTAGCTTCTTGGGAGACCCAGTACTTC. Supplemented by reference TRBV7-2 and TRBJ2-5, the full variable domain reads GAGVSQSPSNKVTEKGKDVELRCDPISGHTALYWYRQSLGQGLEFLIYFQGNSAPDKSGLPSDRFSAERTGGSVSTLTIQRTQQEDSAVYLCASSLEGLASWETQYFGPGTRLLVL.